This T cell receptor beta chain was observed in a study of control samples from healthy donors and cancer patients. Sequenced by immunoSEQ multiplex PCR; TCRdb stores in-frame clones only, minus some. Found here are about 180,000 clones, 85% to 90% of them singletons; the top ten hold more than 1.3%. CDR1 KGHDR and CDR2 SFDVKD come from the germline V gene. V dropped 5 bases and J dropped 1 base, with 9 bases sitting between them. The CDR3 loop spans 14 amino acids. The chain has TRBV24-1 and TRBJ2-3; possibly TRBD2 for D (6 bases). Sample: blood. The origin of this receptor is a woman between 45 and 60 years old in good health. The CDR3 loop reads CATSGEVGTDTQYF. The CDR3 DNA reads as TGTGCCACCAGTGGGGAGGTTGGCACAGATACGCAGTATTTT.